This T cell receptor (beta chain) appears in the sequencing data of a study of regulatory T cells in long-lasting Graves disease. Overall study results and limits: Persistent Graves' patients showed less TCR diversity than newly diagnosed ones.

The V gene's germline CDR1 is MDHEN and CDR2 SYDVKM. There are 12 residues in the CDR3. Arm-PCR with iRepertoire HTBI primers amplified the CDR3 regions for these TCR beta libraries. Using its own MiXCR run on the multiplex PCR reads, TCRdb lists one record per CDR3 protein. The repertoire holds hundreds of thousands of distinct CDR3 sequences, with about 32% as singletons. Time point meaning: persistent/refractory GD, antithyroid drugs over 5 years with positive TRAb. Extracted RNA from PBMCs served as the source of the TCR library. There are a few counts of this clonotype. What it recognizes is unknown. Compared with germline, one end of the junction differs, possibly owing to a read error.

This TCR came from a female donor with Graves disease. This sequence joins TRBV28 and TRBJ1-1; D gene uncertain. The specimen was peripheral blood mononuclear cells (PBMCs), collected when the disease was refractory, from a patient treated with antithyroid drugs. CDR3 sequence: CASSTPGGETFF. The CDR3 nucleotides are TGTGCCAGCAGTACGCCAGGAGGTGAAACTTTCTTT.